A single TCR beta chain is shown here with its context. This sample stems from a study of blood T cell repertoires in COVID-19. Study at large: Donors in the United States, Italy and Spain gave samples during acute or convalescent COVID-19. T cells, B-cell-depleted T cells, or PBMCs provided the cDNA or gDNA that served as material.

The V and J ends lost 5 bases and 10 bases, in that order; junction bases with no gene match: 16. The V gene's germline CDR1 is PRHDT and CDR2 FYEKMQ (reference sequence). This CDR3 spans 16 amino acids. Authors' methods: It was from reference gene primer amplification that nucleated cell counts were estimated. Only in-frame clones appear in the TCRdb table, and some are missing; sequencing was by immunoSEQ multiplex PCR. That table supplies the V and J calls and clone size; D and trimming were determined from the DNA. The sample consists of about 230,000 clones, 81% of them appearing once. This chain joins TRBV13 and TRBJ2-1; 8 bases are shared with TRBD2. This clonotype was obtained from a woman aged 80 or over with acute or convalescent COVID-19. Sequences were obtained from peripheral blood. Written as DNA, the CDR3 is TGTGCCAGCAGCCCAGCCCCCTTCCGGGAGGGCCGGGAGCAGTTCTTC. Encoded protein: CASSPAPFREGREQFF.